The 14 T cell receptor beta chains in this list originate from one sample, sequenced in a study of T cell responses to AZD1222 COVID-19 vaccine. Here immunoSEQ multiplex PCR was the method, and the copy in TCRdb shows in-frame clones only, minus some. The profile shows some 30,000 clones, approximately 88% of them singletons. Here the sequenced sample was peripheral blood, taken on day 0 of AZD1222 vaccination. These receptors were collected from an adult in good health.

The chain combines TRBV7-9 with TRBJ2-1, with D tentatively TRBD2 (5 bases). Deletions cut 3 bases from V and 11 bases from J, with 17 bases between. The CDR3 runs 14 residues. CDR1 and CDR2 (germline): SEHNR, FQNEAQ (reference sequence). The CDR3: CASSFYSQEVKQFF. The CDR3 DNA is TGTGCCAGCAGCTTCTATTCTCAGGAGGTCAAGCAGTTCTTC.

The chain has TRBV5-1 and TRBJ2-3, with 7 bases matching TRBD2. Germline lookup yields CDR1 SGHRS and CDR2 YFSETQ. The CDR3 runs to 16 residues. V lost 2 bases, J lost 3 bases, and 9 bases stayed unmatched. In DNA form, the CDR3 reads TGCGCCAGCAGCTTTGGGACTATTCCTACTACAGATACGCAGTATTTT. Translating it yields CASSFGTIPTTDTQYF.

The chain recombines TRBV3-1 (or the pseudogene TRBV3-2) with TRBJ2-7; tentative D call: TRBD2 (6 bases). This CDR3 spans 16 amino acids. Germline V lookup: CDR1 LGHDT, CDR2 YNNKEL (reference sequence). With 5 bases removed from V and 0 bases from J, the gap between germline ends came to 17 bases. CDR3 nucleotides: TGTGCCAGCAGCGACCCGGGACTCAAGCCCTCCTACGAGCAGTACTTC. Its translation is CASSDPGLKPSYEQYF.

This clone has a single count. The chain carries TRBV18 and TRBJ2-2; D gene ambiguous. Between the trimmed V and J ends, which lost 3 bases and 2 bases, there was a span of 13 bases. Germline-derived CDR1 and CDR2 are KGHSH and LQKENI. The CDR3 covers 16 residues. CDR3 residues: CASSPVWTGNTGELFF. The CDR3 DNA follows: TGTGCCAGCTCACCTGTTTGGACGGGTAACACCGGGGAGCTGTTTTTT.

The gene calls are TRBV6-2 or TRBV6-3 and TRBJ2-7; 9 positions match TRBD1. V trimming: 1 base; J trimming: 3 bases; junction bases outside the gene matches: 4. Germline CDR1 and CDR2: MNHEY and SVGEGT. The CDR3 has 15 amino acids. CDR3 loop: CASSYFKDRGYEQYF. CDR3 DNA: TGTGCCAGCAGTTACTTCAAGGACAGGGGCTACGAGCAGTACTTC.

This sequence joins TRBV10-3 and TRBJ2-1; TRBD2 matches 10 bases. Trimming cost V 7 bases and J 8 bases; bases outside gene matches: 5. Germline V gene sequence: CDR1 ENHRY, CDR2 SYGVKD. CDR3 length equals 13 residues. CDR3 residues: CAIMASGRYEQFF. In DNA form, the CDR3 reads TGTGCCATCATGGCTAGCGGGAGATATGAGCAGTTCTTC.

This clone was seen a single time. The chain has TRBV2 and TRBJ1-1, with D possibly matching TRBD1 (5 bases). V gave up 6 bases and J gave up 3 bases, with 11 bases separating them. The CDR3 contains 13 residues. Germline-derived CDR1 and CDR2 are SNHLY and FYNNEI. The CDR3 DNA sequence: TGTGCCAGCAGGCCCTCGGGGCACACTGAAGCTTTCTTT. Residues: CASRPSGHTEAFF.

V and J are TRBV5-4 and TRBJ2-7, with TRBD2 matching 7 bases. The V segment lost 4 bases and the J segment 3 bases; nucleotides outside the gene matches: 4. The CDR3 is made up of 13 amino acids. The germline gives CDR1 SGHNT, CDR2 YYREEE (reference sequence). The CDR3 coding sequence is TGTGCCAGCAGCCGGGGAGGGAACTACGAGCAGTACTTC. It translates to CASSRGGNYEQYF.

This rearrangement joins TRBV11-2 to TRBJ1-6; 9 bases agree with TRBD1. From germline, CDR1 is SGHAT and CDR2 FQNNGV. V gave up 5 bases and J gave up 18 bases; unmatched junction bases: 14. The CDR3 is made up of 14 amino acids. CDR3 residues: CASSRLDRGFRRHF. CDR3 nucleotides: TGTGCCAGCAGCCGACTGGACAGGGGATTTAGGCGCCACTTT.

Only one count was recorded for this clone. The chain couples TRBV5-1 to TRBJ1-4; a possible D gene is TRBD1 (6 bases). Germline loops: CDR1 SGHRS, CDR2 YFSETQ. The CDR3 contains 15 residues. Between the trimmed V and J ends, which lost 5 bases and 0 bases, there was a span of 11 bases. The CDR3 nucleotides read TGCGCCAGCAGTCCAGGGGACTCAACTAATGAAAAACTGTTTTTT. Its translation is CASSPGDSTNEKLFF.

The V gene is TRBV24-1, the J gene TRBJ1-2; no clear D. CDR1 is KGHDR and CDR2 is SFDVKD in the germline V gene. Trimming pared 4 bases from V and 4 bases from J, leaving 18 bases between. The CDR3 extends over 16 amino acids. The CDR3 nucleotides are TGTGCCACCAGTGACCCCTCGGGCAGTGACCTCTATGGCTACACCTTC. Translating it yields CATSDPSGSDLYGYTF.

The chain employs TRBV27 and TRBJ1-6; TRBD1 aligns across 7 bases. Germline V CDR1 and CDR2: MNHEY, SMNVEV (reference sequence). After removal of 2 bases from V and 3 bases from J, the junction contained 1 base not matched to a gene. This CDR3 has 15 amino acids. CDR3 in amino acids: CASSLHRGYNSPLHF. CDR3 in DNA: TGTGCCAGCAGTTTACACAGGGGCTATAATTCACCCCTCCACTTT.

CDR3: CASRKTGRNTGELFF. Written as DNA, the CDR3 is TGTGCCAGCAGAAAGACAGGGCGTAACACCGGGGAGCTGTTTTTT. The chain combines TRBV28 with TRBJ2-2; TRBD1 matches at 7 bases. Germline CDR1 and CDR2: MDHEN and SYDVKM. CDR3 length: 15 amino acids. The trim removed 6 bases at V and 2 bases at J, leaving 6 bases unmatched. Combining the CDR3 with reference TRBV28 and TRBJ2-2 gives the whole variable domain DVKVTQSSRYLVKRTGEKVFLECVQDMDHENMFWYRQDPGLGLRLIYFSYDVKMKEKGDIPEGYSVSREKKERFSLILESASTNQTSMYLCASRKTGRNTGELFFGEGSRLTVL.

The chain joins TRBV6-2 or TRBV6-3 to TRBJ1-5, with TRBD1 as a possible D gene (5 bases). Germline CDR1 is MNHEY and CDR2 is SVGEGT. The CDR3 covers 12 residues. V gave up 2 bases and J gave up 11 bases, with 10 bases separating them. CDR3 sequence (DNA): TGTGCCAGCAGTTACCCCAGGGTCGCCCAGCATTTT. Protein: CASSYPRVAQHF.